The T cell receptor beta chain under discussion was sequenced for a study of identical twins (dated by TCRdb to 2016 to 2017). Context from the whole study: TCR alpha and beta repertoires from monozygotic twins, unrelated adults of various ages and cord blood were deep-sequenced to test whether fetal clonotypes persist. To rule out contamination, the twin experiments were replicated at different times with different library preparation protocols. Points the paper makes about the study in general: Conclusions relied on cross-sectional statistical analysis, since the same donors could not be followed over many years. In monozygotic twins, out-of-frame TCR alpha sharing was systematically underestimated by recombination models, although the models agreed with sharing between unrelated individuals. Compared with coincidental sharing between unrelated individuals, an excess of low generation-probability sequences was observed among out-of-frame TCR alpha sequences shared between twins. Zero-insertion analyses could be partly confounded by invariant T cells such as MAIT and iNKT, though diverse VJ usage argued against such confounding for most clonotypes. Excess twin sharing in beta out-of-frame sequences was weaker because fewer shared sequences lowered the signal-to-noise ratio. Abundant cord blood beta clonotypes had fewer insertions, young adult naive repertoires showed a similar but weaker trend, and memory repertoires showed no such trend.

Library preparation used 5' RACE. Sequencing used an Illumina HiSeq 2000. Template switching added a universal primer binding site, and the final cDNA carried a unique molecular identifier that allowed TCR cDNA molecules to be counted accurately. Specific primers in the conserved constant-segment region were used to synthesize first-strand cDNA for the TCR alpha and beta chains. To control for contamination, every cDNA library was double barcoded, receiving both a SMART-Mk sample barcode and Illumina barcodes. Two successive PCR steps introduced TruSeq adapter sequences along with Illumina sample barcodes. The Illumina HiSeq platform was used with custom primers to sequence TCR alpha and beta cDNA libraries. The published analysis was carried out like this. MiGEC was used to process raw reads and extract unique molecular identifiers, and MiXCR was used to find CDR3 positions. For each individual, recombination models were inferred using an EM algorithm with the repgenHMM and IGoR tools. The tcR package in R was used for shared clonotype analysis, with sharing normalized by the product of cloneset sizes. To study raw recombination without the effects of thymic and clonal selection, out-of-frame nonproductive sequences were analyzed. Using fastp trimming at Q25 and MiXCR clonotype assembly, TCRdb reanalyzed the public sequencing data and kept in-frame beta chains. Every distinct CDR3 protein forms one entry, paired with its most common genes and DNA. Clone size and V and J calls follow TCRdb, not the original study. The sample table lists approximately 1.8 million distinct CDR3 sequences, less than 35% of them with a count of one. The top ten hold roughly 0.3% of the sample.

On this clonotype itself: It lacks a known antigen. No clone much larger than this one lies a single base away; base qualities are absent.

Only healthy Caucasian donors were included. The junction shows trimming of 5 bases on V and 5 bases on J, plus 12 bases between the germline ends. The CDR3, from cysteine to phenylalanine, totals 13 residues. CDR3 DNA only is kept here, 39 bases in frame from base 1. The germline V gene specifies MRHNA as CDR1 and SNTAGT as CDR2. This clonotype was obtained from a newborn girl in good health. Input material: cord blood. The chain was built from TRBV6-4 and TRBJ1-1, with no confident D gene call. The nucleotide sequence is TGTGCCAGCAGTTTGAGACGGTCAACTGAAGCTTTCTTT. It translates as CASSLRRSTEAFF.